This TCR beta chain emerged from a study of breast tumors, draining lymph nodes, adjacent tissues. Breast cancer patients provided tissue from their axillary draining lymph nodes. Study-wide findings and caveats: The data were judged consistent with most tumor T cells coming from lymph node and expanding in tumor. Compared with lymph nodes, tumors were less diverse; compared with nontumor tissue, more.

This clonotype was detected many times. Antigen: not known. V was shortened by 2 bases and J by 5 bases, with 10 bases between the two germline ends. CDR1 is SGHDN and CDR2 is FVKESK in the germline V gene. The CDR3 loop spans 15 amino acids. TCRdb recomputed calls from the multiplex PCR reads with MiXCR, one row per CDR3 protein. The table lists roughly 260,000 distinct CDR3 sequences, under 35% of them singletons. The sample consisted of axillary lymph node tissue. This receptor was taken from a female donor with breast cancer. Some clones in this sample may be carry-over from other donors' samples. The chain has TRBV14 and TRBJ1-6; D may be TRBD1 (6 bases). The CDR3 nucleotides are TGTGCCAGCAGCCAACGGGCAGGGGATAATTCACCCCTCCACTTT. Residues: CASSQRAGDNSPLHF.